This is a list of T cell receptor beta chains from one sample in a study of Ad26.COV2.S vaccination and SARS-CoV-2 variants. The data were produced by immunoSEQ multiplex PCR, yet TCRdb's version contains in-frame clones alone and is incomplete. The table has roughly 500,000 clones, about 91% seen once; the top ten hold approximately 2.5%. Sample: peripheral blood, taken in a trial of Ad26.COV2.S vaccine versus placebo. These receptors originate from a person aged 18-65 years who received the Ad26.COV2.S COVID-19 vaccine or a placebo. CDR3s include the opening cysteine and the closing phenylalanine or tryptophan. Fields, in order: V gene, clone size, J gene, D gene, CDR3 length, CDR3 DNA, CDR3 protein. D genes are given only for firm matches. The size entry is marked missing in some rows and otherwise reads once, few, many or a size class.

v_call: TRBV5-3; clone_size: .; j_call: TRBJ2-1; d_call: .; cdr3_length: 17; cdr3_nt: TGTGCCAGAAGCAAGATCCAAAACAGGACGGGCCACAATGAGCAGTTCTTC; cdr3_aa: CARSKIQNRTGHNEQFF
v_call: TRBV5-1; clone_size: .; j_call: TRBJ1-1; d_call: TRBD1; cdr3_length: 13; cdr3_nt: TGCGCCAGCAGCTTACCAACAGGGGTTGGAGCTTTCTTT; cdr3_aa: CASSLPTGVGAFF
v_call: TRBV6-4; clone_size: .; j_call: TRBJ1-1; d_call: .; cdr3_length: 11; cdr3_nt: TGTGCCAGCAGTTCCGGGACTGAAGCTTTCTTT; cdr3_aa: CASSSGTEAFF
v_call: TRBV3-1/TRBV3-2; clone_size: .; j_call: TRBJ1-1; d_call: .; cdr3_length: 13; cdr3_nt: TGTGCCAGCAGCTATGGCTTTAGCACTGAAGCTTTCTTT; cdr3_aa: CASSYGFSTEAFF
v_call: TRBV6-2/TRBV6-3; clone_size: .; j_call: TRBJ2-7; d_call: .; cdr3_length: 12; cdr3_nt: TGTGCCAGCAGTTATGGACCCTACGAGCAGTACTTC; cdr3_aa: CASSYGPYEQYF
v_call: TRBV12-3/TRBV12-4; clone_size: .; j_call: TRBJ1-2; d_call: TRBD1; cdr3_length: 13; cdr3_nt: TGTGCCAGCAGTTCGGACAGGGACGATGGCTACACCTTC; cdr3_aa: CASSSDRDDGYTF
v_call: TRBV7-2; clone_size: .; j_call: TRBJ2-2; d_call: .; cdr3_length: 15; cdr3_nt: TGTGCCAGCAGCTTTCTACCCGCGAACACCGGGGAGCTGTTTTTT; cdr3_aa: CASSFLPANTGELFF
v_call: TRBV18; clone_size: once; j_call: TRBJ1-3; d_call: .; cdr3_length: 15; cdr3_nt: TGTGCCAGCTCACGGGGTTCCCTCGACGGTGACACCATATATTTT; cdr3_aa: CASSRGSLDGDTIYF
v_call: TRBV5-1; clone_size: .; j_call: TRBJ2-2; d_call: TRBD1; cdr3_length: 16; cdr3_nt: TGCGCCAGCAGCCTGCTTCCGGACAGGGGGGCCGGGGAGCTGTTTTTT; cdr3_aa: CASSLLPDRGAGELFF
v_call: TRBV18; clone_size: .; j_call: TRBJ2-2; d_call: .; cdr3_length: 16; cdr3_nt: TGTGCCAGCTCACCAAGTCCCACCTCGAACACCGGGGAGCTGTTTTTT; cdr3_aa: CASSPSPTSNTGELFF
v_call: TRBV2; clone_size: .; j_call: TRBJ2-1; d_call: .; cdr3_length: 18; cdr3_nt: TGTGCCAGCAGTGAAAGATTTGGGGGTTCGAGCTCCTACAATGAGCAGTTCTTC; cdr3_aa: CASSERFGGSSSYNEQFF
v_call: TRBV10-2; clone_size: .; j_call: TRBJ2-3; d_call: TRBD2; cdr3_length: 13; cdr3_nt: TGCGCCAGCAGTGAAGTGAGCGGGAGTGGGCAGTATTTT; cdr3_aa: CASSEVSGSGQYF
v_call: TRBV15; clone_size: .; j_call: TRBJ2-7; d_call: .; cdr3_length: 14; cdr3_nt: TGTGCCACCAGCAGAGTCTTACAGACCTACGAGCAGTACTTC; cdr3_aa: CATSRVLQTYEQYF
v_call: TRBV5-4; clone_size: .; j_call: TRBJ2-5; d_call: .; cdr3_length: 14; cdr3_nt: TGTGCCAGCAGGAATAGGGGGAGGCAGGAGACCCAGTACTTC; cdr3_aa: CASRNRGRQETQYF
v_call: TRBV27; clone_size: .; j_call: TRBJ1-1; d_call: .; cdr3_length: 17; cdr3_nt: TGTGCCAGCAGCTTCCGACCACAGGGAGGATTGGGGACTGAAGCTTTCTTT; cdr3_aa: CASSFRPQGGLGTEAFF
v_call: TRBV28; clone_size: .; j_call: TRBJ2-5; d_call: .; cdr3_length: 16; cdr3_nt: TGTGCCAGCAGTTTATCGACGACAGACCACCAAGAGACCCAGTACTTC; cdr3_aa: CASSLSTTDHQETQYF
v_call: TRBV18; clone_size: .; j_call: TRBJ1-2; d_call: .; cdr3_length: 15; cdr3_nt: TGTGCCAGCTCACCCACCGGGCAAGTGGGCGATGGCTACACCTTC; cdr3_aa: CASSPTGQVGDGYTF
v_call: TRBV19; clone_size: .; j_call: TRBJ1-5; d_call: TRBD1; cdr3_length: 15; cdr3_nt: TGTGCCAGTAGTACACAGGGGAATACCGGTCAGCCCCAGCATTTT; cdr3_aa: CASSTQGNTGQPQHF
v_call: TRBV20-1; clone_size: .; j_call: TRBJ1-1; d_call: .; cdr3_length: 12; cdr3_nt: TGCAGTGCTAGTCCCCGGGGGACTGAAGCTTTCTTT; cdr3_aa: CSASPRGTEAFF
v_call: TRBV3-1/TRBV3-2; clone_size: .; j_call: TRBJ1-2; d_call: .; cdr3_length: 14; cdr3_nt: TGTGCCAGCAGCCACGAGAGCACCGGCTATGGCTACACCTTC; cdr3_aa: CASSHESTGYGYTF
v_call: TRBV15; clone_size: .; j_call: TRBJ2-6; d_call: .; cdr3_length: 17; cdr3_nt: TGTGCCACCAGCAGGGGGGGGCGGTATAGTGGGGCCAACGTCCTGACTTTC; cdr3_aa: CATSRGGRYSGANVLTF
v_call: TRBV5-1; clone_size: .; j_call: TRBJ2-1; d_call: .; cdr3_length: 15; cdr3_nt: TGCGCCAGCAGGGATGCGGGATCATCCTACAATGAGCAGTTCTTC; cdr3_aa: CASRDAGSSYNEQFF
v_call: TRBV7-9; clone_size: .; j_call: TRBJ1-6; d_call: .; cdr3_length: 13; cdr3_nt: TGTGCCAGCAGCGACACCCCGTTTTCACCCCTCCACTTT; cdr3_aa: CASSDTPFSPLHF
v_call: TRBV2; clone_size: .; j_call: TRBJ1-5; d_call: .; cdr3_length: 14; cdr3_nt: TGTGCCAGCAGTGCGGGTCCCCCGGCCCAGCCCCAGCATTTT; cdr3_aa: CASSAGPPAQPQHF
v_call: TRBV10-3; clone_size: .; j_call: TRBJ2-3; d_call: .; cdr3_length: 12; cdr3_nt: TGTGCCATCAGTGATCAAGGGTTTGAGCAGTATTTT; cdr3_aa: CAISDQGFEQYF
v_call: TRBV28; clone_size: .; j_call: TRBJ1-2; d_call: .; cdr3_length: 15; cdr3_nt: TGTGCCAGCAGGCCCCCCGGGCGACCTAACTATGGCTACACCTTC; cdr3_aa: CASRPPGRPNYGYTF
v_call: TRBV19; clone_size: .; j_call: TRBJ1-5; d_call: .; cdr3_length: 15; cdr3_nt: TGTGCCAGTACCACCCCCCACCGTGGCAATCAGCCCCAGCATTTT; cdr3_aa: CASTTPHRGNQPQHF
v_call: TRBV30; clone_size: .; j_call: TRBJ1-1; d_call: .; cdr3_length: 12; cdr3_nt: TGTGCCTTTTCCCCTCGAGGCACTGAAGCTTTCTTT; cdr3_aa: CAFSPRGTEAFF
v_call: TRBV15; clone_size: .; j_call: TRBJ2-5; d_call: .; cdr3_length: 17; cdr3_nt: TGTGCCACCAGCAGAGGTCCTGACAGCGAATTTTTCCAGACCCAGTACTTC; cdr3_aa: CATSRGPDSEFFQTQYF
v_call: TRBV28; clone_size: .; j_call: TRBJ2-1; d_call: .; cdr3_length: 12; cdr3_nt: TGTGCCAGCTGGTCATGGCCTAATGAGCAGTTCTTC; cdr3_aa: CASWSWPNEQFF
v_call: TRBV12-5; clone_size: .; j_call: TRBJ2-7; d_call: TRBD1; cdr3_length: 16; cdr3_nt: TGTGCTAGTGGTTGCCCGAGGGACAGGGGGCTGTATGAGCAGTACTTC; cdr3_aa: CASGCPRDRGLYEQYF
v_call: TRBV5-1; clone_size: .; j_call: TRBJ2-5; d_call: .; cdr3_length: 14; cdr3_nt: TGCGCCAGCAGCTTGGATTGGTCTGGAGAGACCCAGTACTTC; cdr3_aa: CASSLDWSGETQYF
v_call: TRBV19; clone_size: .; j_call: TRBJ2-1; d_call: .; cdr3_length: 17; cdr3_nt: TGTGCCAGTTCCCGCCAAGCCGGAAGGAGCTCCTACAATGAGCAGTTCTTC; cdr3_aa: CASSRQAGRSSYNEQFF
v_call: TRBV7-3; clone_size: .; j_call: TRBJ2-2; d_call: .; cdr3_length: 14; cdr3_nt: TGTGCCAGCAGTTACGACATTTTCACCGGGGAGCTGTTTTTT; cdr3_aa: CASSYDIFTGELFF
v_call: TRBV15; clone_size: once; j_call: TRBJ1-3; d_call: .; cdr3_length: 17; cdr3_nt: TGTGCCACCAGCGTAGAACAGGTGGGACACTATGGACCGGCCATATATTTT; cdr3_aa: CATSVEQVGHYGPAIYF
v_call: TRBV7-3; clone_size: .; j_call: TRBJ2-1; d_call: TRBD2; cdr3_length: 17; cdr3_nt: TGTGCCAGCAGCTTAAAATTTGTGCGGGAGGGTCTGAATGAGCAGTTCTTC; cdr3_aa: CASSLKFVREGLNEQFF
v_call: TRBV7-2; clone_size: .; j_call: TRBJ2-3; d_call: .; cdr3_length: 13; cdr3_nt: TGTGCCAGCAGCTACTCCTGGACAGATACGCAGTATTTT; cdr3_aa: CASSYSWTDTQYF
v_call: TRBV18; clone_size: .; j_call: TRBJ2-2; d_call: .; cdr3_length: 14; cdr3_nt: TGTGCCAGCTCACAGACAGTCGCTACCGGGGAGCTGTTTTTT; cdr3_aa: CASSQTVATGELFF
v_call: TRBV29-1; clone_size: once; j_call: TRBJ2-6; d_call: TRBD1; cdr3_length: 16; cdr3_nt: TGCAGCGTTGCCGGGACAGGGATCTCTGGGGCCAACGTCCTGACTTTC; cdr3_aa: CSVAGTGISGANVLTF
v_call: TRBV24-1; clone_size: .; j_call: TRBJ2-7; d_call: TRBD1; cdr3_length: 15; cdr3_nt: TGTGCCACCAGTGACGCCGGGACAGGGACATACGAGCAGTACTTC; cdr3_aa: CATSDAGTGTYEQYF
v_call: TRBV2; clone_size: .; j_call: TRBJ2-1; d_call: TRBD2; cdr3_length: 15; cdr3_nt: TGTGCCAGCAGCAGAGGACTAGCGGGCGTCGATGAGCAGTTCTTC; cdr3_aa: CASSRGLAGVDEQFF
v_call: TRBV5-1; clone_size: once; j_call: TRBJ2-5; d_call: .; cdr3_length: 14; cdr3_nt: TGCGCCAGCAGCTTGGGTTTCGGGGCGGAGACCCAGTACTTC; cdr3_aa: CASSLGFGAETQYF
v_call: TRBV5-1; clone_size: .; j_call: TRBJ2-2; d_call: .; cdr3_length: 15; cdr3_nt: TGCGCCAGCAGCTTGGCCGGTACGGCGACCGGGGAGCTGTTTTTT; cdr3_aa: CASSLAGTATGELFF
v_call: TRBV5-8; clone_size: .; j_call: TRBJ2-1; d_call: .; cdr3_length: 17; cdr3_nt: TGTGCCAGCAGCTTGGCCCTGGGACTAGTCAGGGGGCATGAGCAGTTCTTC; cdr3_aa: CASSLALGLVRGHEQFF
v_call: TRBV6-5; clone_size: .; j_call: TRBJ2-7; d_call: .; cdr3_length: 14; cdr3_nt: TGTGCCAGCATTTTAACAGGGAAGGGCTACGAGCAGTACTTC; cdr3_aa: CASILTGKGYEQYF
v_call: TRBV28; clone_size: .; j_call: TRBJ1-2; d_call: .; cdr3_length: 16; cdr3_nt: TGTGCCAGCAGTTTGGGTTTGGGCAGAGTATTCCCAGGCTACACCTTC; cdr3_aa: CASSLGLGRVFPGYTF
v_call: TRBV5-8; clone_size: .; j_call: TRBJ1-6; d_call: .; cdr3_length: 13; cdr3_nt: TGTGCCAGCAGCTTGAACTGGAATTCACCCCTCCACTTT; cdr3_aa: CASSLNWNSPLHF
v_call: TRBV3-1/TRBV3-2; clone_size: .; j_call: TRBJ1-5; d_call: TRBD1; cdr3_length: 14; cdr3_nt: TGTGCCAGCAGCCCGACAGGGACCTCTTCACCCCAGCATTTT; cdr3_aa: CASSPTGTSSPQHF
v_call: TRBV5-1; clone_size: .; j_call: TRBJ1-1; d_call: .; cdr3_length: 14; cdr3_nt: TGCGCCAGCAGCTTGGAGGTAGGGGAGGCTGAAGCTTTCTTT; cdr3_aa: CASSLEVGEAEAFF